The T cell receptor (beta chain) described here comes from a study of tumor-infiltrating lymphocytes in primary liver carcinoma (dated by TCRdb to the late 2010s). For the wider study: Of the five patients (three men and two women, aged 30 to 69 years), four had hepatocellular carcinoma and one had combined HCC and intrahepatic cholangiocarcinoma. Samples yielded roughly 3.65 to 7.5 million productive TCRbeta reads; read depth did not differ significantly between tissue types. The study combined TCRbeta repertoire sequencing, expression microarrays and whole-exome sequencing across five regions of each liver tumor, with adjacent normal tissue and blood. A total of around 35 specimens from 5 patients, comprising approximately 25 tumor regions, 5 adjacent noncancerous liver tissues and 5 peripheral blood samples, were covered by TCRbeta repertoire sequencing. Reproducibility between technical replicate repertoires was high, with correlation coefficients above 0.95 and mean shared-clone rates approximately 0.9. The tumors of the five patients were staged as T1-T3 N0M0, with maximum diameters ranging from roughly 4 to 10 cm. Agilent mRNA microarray profiling was performed on the 20 to 25 tumor region samples to relate TCRbeta repertoire diversity to the local molecular phenotype.

CDR1 is given as SGHDN and CDR2 as FVKESK, both from the germline V gene. The CDR3 has 16 amino acids, counting the end cysteine and phenylalanine. This entry keeps only the CDR3 DNA: 48 bases, framed from base 1. A constant-region primer and ProtoScript II reverse transcriptase were used to reverse-transcribe TCRbeta-specific cDNA from roughly 0.55 ug total RNA. Three nested multiplex PCR rounds, following a slightly modified ARM-PCR procedure, were used to build the TCRbeta libraries. Each of the first two PCR rounds ran for approximately 10 cycles and used multiplex TRBV1-TRBV30 forward primers together with a Cbeta reverse primer. Sample barcodes and Illumina adapters were added in a final 25-cycle PCR using Deep VentR polymerase. Before sequencing, amplicons of 200-500 bp were gel-purified using a QIAquick gel extraction kit. The TCRbeta amplicons were sequenced with 250-bp paired-end reads on an Illumina HiSeq 2500. As for how the authors treated the data: To recover full CDR3 sequences, reads were quality-trimmed using Trimmomatic v0.33 and paired reads were then merged using FLASH v1.2.11. V, D and J germline segments were assigned to the rearranged TCRbeta sequences using MiGEC v1.2.1b. Clonotype statistics, along with Shannon-Wiener diversity indices, were calculated using VDJtools v1.0.0. To cut down on sampling bias, every analysis after diversity analysis relied on just the 250 most abundant clonotypes from each sample. Clones were called with MiXCR by TCRdb after fastp trimmed the public reads at Q25, and only in-frame beta chains were retained. Each record represents a unique CDR3 protein, reported with the most common genes and DNA among its rows. The V and J calls, along with clone size, are taken from TCRdb and not from the paper's own processing. In all, the sample holds roughly 70,000 distinct CDR3 sequences, and over 60% of those were seen once. The ten largest clones add up to 40% of the sample.

Total RNA and DNA were co-extracted from 20-30 mg of bulk tissue with the AllPrep DNA/RNA mini kit, without cell sorting. Surgical resection was performed in China between 2015 and early 2016 on roughly 5 patients with histopathologically diagnosed primary liver carcinoma. Patients had chronic HBV infection and were treatment-naive at sampling. Each tumor was sampled at five spatially separated regions: the superior, inferior, left-lateral and right-lateral poles and the tumor centre. Histological examination found more than 80% viable tumor cells in every tumor sample. Fresh tumor and adjacent tissue pieces were bisected, with one half stored in RNAlater at -80 degrees C and the other half sent for histology. What the research found in general, with its limitations: The top 250 clones accounted for a significantly greater share of the repertoire in tumors than in blood (p = 0.039). Consistent with antigen-driven expansion, pairs of tumor regions showed higher repertoire overlap (mean roughly 36%) than either tumor-adjacent pairs (around 17%) or tumor-blood pairs (roughly 14%). Only about 7.5-25% of top clones were present in all five regions of a tumor, suggesting spatial heterogeneity of tumor-infiltrating T cells. Because sequencing covered only the TCR beta chain and unpaired alpha chains were not captured, true repertoire diversity is likely underestimated. Only a few patients were included in the study, and the authors note that the findings should be validated in a larger study. Since the samples were bulk and unsorted, there was no way to compare CD4+ and CD8+ T cell repertoires.

Concerning this clonotype itself: This receptor's antigen is unknown. Mismatch with germline at one junction end may stem from a read error.

The sequence was obtained from a man aged 40-49 years with primary liver carcinoma and hepatitis B virus infection. The sequenced sample consisted of liver tumor tissue from sampling region 4. The cell subset or site label corresponds to: tumor region T4, right-lateral pole. The rearranged segments are TRBV14 and TRBJ2-2, and perhaps TRBD2 as D gene, on 5 matching bases. The CDR3 loop reads CANSPPGSSNTGELFF. In nucleotide form, the sequence is TGTGCCAACAGCCCCCCGGGGAGTTCGAACACCGGGGAGCTATTTTTT.